What follows is one T cell receptor (beta chain) and its context. Its specificity is not known. PCR primers comprised 60 Vbeta and 13 Jbeta primers. As originally analysed: Later reanalysis found 70 million to 95 million unique TCR beta chains, around 10 million of them shared. Repertoires were generated with immunoSEQ multiplex PCR, while TCRdb's copy carries only in-frame clones and drops some. V and J calls and clone size are given by that table; D and trimming were obtained from the DNA. This sample's table reports around 140,000 clones. This sample stems from a study of cytomegalovirus exposure and HLA in healthy donors. Study-wide results and caveats: Per a later analysis, roughly 17,000 TCR beta sequences showed association with HLA alleles at 0.05 false discovery rate. TCR sequences were mostly rare, though some public TCRs occurred in many donors.

The receptor's source is a middle-aged woman in good health and CMV-seronegative. Sequenced material: PBMCs.

The CDR3 DNA reads as TGTGCCACCGACCCGGGACAGGGAGAAGAGCAGTTCTTC. It codes for CATDPGQGEEQFF. This rearrangement joins TRBV6-6 to TRBJ2-1, with 9 bases that match TRBD1. The CDR3 is 13 amino acids. Germline V gene lookup returns CDR1 MNHNY and CDR2 SVGAGI (reference sequence). V gave up 10 bases and J gave up 10 bases; unmatched junction bases: 11.